Only one count was recorded for the clone carrying this T cell receptor beta chain. The antigen is not known. This entry belongs to a study of shared clonotypes between healthy human individuals. The repertoire was sequenced with immunoSEQ multiplex PCR; TCRdb's copy has only in-frame clones and lacks some. Of about 2.3 million clones in the sample, 80% to 95% were seen once. Findings and caveats of the study: Among several donors, about 4.6% of naive CD4 clonotypes were found in common. Among non-shared clonotypes, generation probabilities were lower than among those shared by all four donors.

A split of CD4+ cells into CD45RA+ naive and CD45RA-negative memory subsets was performed. The germline V gene has CDR1 LNHNV and CDR2 YYDKDF (reference sequence). V dropped 4 bases and J dropped 5 bases, with 6 bases sitting between them. The CDR3 runs to 11 residues. V is TRBV15 and J is TRBJ2-7; D remains unclear. The specimen was naive CD4+ T cells from PBMCs. This sample's subset: CD45RA+ positively selected. This TCR derives from a man in his late teens or twenties in good health. Some clones in this sample may be carry-over from other donors' samples. Here the CDR3 DNA reads TGTGCCACCAGCATGTACCACGAGCAGTACTTC. It encodes CATSMYHEQYF.